The present T cell receptor (beta chain) was sequenced within a study of T cell changes during pregnancy in multiple sclerosis. Profiling relied on immunoSEQ multiplex PCR, and the TCRdb table lists in-frame clones only, not all of them. In the table there are approximately 61,000 clones, roughly 86% of which are singletons. CDR1 SGHDT and CDR2 YYEEEE come from the germline V gene. CDR3 length equals 15 residues. The ends were cut back, 4 bases at V and 2 bases at J, with 13 bases in the middle. This clone showed up just once. The input for sequencing was peripheral blood, taken in the first trimester of pregnancy. The receptor was isolated from a female donor with multiple sclerosis, enrolled in a pregnancy study. This chain uses TRBV5-6 with TRBJ1-5; tentative D call: TRBD1 (6 bases). CDR3 bases: TGTGCCAGCAGCCCCGGGACAATGGGCAATCAGCCCCAGCATTTT. Protein sequence: CASSPGTMGNQPQHF.